A single sample is the source of the 15 T cell receptor beta chains below, sequenced in a study of blood T cell repertoires in COVID-19. The method was immunoSEQ multiplex PCR; TCRdb's version includes in-frame clones alone and lacks a portion of them. Of about 150,000 clones in the sample, around 87% were seen once. Specimen: peripheral blood. These receptors were obtained from a man over 45 with active COVID-19.

This clone was picked up a small number of times. The chain employs TRBV3-1 (or the pseudogene TRBV3-2) and TRBJ1-5; TRBD1 agrees at 8 bases. The ends lost 3 bases at V and 3 bases at J; junction bases unmatched: 1. Germline assignment: CDR1 LGHDT and CDR2 YNNKEL (reference sequence). The CDR3 has 14 amino acids. The CDR3 loop reads CASSQTGVNQPQHF. The CDR3 bases are TGTGCCAGCAGCCAGACAGGGGTCAATCAGCCCCAGCATTTT.

The CDR3 region is CASSHLYGDTSTYEQYF. CDR3 in DNA: TGCGCCAGCAGCCACCTGTACGGGGATACCTCGACCTACGAGCAGTACTTC. This chain links TRBV4-1 with TRBJ2-7; possible D gene TRBD2, 5 bases. CDR1 MGHRA and CDR2 YSYEKL come from the germline V gene. Trimming took 3 bases from V and 2 from J, leaving 20 bases between them. The CDR3 extends over 17 amino acids.

J is TRBJ1-1 and V is TRBV12-5; perhaps TRBD1 as D (5 bases). CDR1 and CDR2 from the germline V gene are LGHNT and FRNRAP. Trimming pared 7 bases from V and 6 bases from J, leaving 15 bases between. This CDR3 is built from 13 residues. CDR3 residues: CASARAAVAEAFF. As DNA, the CDR3 is TGTGCTAGTGCCAGGGCTGCTGTCGCTGAAGCTTTCTTT.

The rearrangement uses TRBV7-2 and TRBJ2-5, with a possible D match to TRBD2 (6 bases). The CDR3 is 17 amino acids. Trimming removed 2 bases from V and 4 bases from J, with 20 bases in between. The germline gives CDR1 SGHTA, CDR2 FQGNSA. CDR3 sequence: CASSLSSRTMTGETQYF. DNA for the CDR3: TGTGCCAGCAGCTTAAGTTCTAGGACTATGACCGGAGAGACCCAGTACTTC.

The V call is TRBV4-2, the J call TRBJ1-6, with a possible D match to TRBD1 (6 bases). The CDR3 loop spans 14 amino acids. Between the trimmed V and J ends, which lost 0 bases and 10 bases, there was a span of 10 bases. Germline V CDR1 and CDR2: LGHNA, YNFKEQ. The CDR3 nucleotides read TGTGCCAGCAGCCAAGATACAGGGCACTCACCCCTCCACTTT. Its translation is CASSQDTGHSPLHF.

The chain is built from TRBV2 and TRBJ2-3; 7 bases agree with TRBD2. With V trimmed by 6 bases and J by 4 bases, 10 bases remained unmatched. Germline CDR1 is SNHLY and CDR2 is FYNNEI. This CDR3 has 15 residues. CDR3 sequence reads: CASSRLANGADTQYF. The DNA for the CDR3 is TGTGCCAGCAGCAGACTAGCTAATGGTGCAGATACGCAGTATTTT.

CDR3: CASRSAGGSGNEQFF. As DNA, the CDR3 is TGTGCCAGCAGGTCGGCAGGGGGCTCGGGAAATGAGCAGTTCTTC. This rearrangement joins TRBV6-6 to TRBJ2-1, with 8 bases lining up with TRBD1. V lost 6 bases and J lost 7; bases outside the gene matches: 11. Germline assignment: CDR1 MNHNY and CDR2 SVGAGI (reference sequence). The CDR3 totals 15 residues.

V and J are TRBV4-1 and TRBJ2-1, with 7 bases that match TRBD1. Germline assignment: CDR1 MGHRA and CDR2 YSYEKL. V lost 4 bases and J lost 4; bases outside the gene matches: 4. The CDR3 is made up of 14 amino acids. CDR3 sequence (DNA): TGCGCCAGCAGCCGAACGGACAGGTACAATGAGCAGTTCTTC. This encodes CASSRTDRYNEQFF.

The V and J genes are TRBV14 and TRBJ2-7, with D perhaps matching TRBD1 (6 bases). V was clipped by 4 bases and J by 6 bases, with 19 bases between them. This CDR3 region has 15 residues. Germline values: CDR1 SGHDN, CDR2 FVKESK. The CDR3 region is CASSLTDSHRGEQYF. CDR3 bases: TGTGCCAGCAGCCTTACGGACAGCCATCGGGGCGAGCAGTACTTC.

V is TRBV24-1 and J is TRBJ2-3; D gene unclear. Between the trimmed V and J ends, which lost 2 bases and 9 bases, there was a span of 11 bases. Germline V CDR1 and CDR2: KGHDR, SFDVKD. The CDR3 has 13 residues. CDR3 in amino acids: CATSDSSWRTQYF. The CDR3 coding sequence is TGTGCCACCAGTGATTCCAGCTGGCGGACGCAGTATTTT.

This sequence joins TRBV30 and TRBJ1-1; tentative D call: TRBD1 (6 bases). Trimming took off 2 bases at V and 5 bases at J, with 12 bases between the two ends. The CDR3 runs to 13 residues. In germline, CDR1 is GTSNPN, CDR2 SVGIG (reference sequence). CDR3: CAWSRHRATEAFF. The CDR3 DNA reads TGTGCCTGGAGTAGGCACAGGGCTACTGAAGCTTTCTTT.

The CDR3 DNA sequence: TGTGCCAGTAGTAGGGGCGCTAATTCACCCCTCCACTTT. Translation gives CASSRGANSPLHF. The rearrangement joins TRBV19 to TRBJ1-6; TRBD1 is a possible D gene (5 bases). The germline V gene encodes CDR1 LNHDA and CDR2 SQIVND (reference sequence). The CDR3 loop spans 13 amino acids. The germline V and J ends were trimmed by 4 bases and 6 bases, with 7 bases remaining between them.

This clone was detected a few times. The rearrangement links TRBV19 to TRBJ2-7; tentative D call: TRBD2 (5 bases). The CDR3 has 13 amino acids. Trimming removed 10 bases from V and 0 bases from J, with 13 bases in between. CDR1 and CDR2 from the germline V gene are LNHDA and SQIVND (reference sequence). CDR3 bases: TGTGCCACCCTAGCCCCCAACTCCTACGAGCAGTACTTC. Its protein is CATLAPNSYEQYF.

The chain employs TRBV2 and TRBJ2-2; TRBD2 aligns across 7 bases. V lost 7 bases and J lost 4; bases outside the gene matches: 6. Germline V gives CDR1 SNHLY, CDR2 FYNNEI. CDR3 length: 14 amino acids. CDR3 coding DNA: TGTGCCAGCAACATGGGGAGGGGCACCGGGGAGCTGTTTTTT. It codes for CASNMGRGTGELFF.

V gene TRBV6-4 combines with J gene TRBJ2-3, with TRBD2 matching 7 bases. Germline CDR1 and CDR2: MRHNA and SNTAGT. V was clipped by 0 bases and J by 5 bases; unmatched bases: 5. This CDR3 contains 15 residues. The CDR3 DNA follows: TGTGCCAGCAGTGACTCCGGCGGCGGGGGAGATACGCAGTATTTT. It is translated as CASSDSGGGGDTQYF.